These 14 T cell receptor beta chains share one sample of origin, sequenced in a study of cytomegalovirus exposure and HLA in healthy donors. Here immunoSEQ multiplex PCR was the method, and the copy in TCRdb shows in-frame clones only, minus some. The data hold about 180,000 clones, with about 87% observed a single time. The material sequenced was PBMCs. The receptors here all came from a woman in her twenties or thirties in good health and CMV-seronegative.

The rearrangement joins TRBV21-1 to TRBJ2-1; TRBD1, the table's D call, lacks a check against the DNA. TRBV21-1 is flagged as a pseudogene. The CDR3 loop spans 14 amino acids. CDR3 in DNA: TGTGCCAGCAGCAAAGGGGCAGGGGCTGGGGAGCAGTTCTTC. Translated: CASSKGAGAGEQFF.

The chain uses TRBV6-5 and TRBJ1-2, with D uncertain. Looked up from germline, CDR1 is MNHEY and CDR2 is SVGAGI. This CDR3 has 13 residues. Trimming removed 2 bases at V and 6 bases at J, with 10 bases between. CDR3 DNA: TGTGCCAGCAGTTACCGTGGGCTAAATGGCTACACCTTC. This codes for CASSYRGLNGYTF.

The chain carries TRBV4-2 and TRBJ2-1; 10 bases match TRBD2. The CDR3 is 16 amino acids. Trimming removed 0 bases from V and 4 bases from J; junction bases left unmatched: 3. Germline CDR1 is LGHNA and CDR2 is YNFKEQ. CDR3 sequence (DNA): TGTGCCAGCAGCCAAGAGCTAGCGGGGGCTTACAATGAGCAGTTCTTC. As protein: CASSQELAGAYNEQFF.

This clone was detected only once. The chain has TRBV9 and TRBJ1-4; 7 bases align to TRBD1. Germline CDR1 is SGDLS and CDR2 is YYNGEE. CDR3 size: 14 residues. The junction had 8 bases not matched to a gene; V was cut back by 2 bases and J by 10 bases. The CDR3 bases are TGTGCCAGCAGCGTGACCACAGGGGTAGGAAAACTGTTTTTT. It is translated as CASSVTTGVGKLFF.

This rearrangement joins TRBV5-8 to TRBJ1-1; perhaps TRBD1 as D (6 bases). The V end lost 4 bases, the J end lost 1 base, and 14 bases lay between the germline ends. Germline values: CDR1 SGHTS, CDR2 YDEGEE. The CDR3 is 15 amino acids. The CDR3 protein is CASSPRQETNTEAFF. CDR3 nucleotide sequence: TGTGCCAGCAGCCCCCGACAGGAGACGAACACTGAAGCTTTCTTT.

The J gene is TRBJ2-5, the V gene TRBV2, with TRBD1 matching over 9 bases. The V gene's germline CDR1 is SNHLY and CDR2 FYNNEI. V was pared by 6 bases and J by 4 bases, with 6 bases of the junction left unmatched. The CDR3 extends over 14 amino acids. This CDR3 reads CASRAGTGRETQYF. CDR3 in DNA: TGTGCCAGCAGGGCCGGGACAGGGAGAGAGACCCAGTACTTC.

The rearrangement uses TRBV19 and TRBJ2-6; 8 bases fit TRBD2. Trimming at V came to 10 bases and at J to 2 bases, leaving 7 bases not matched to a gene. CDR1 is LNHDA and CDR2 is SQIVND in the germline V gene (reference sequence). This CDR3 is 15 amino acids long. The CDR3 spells CATRSGGAGANVLTF. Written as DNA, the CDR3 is TGTGCCACTCGCTCCGGGGGGGCTGGGGCCAACGTCCTGACTTTC.

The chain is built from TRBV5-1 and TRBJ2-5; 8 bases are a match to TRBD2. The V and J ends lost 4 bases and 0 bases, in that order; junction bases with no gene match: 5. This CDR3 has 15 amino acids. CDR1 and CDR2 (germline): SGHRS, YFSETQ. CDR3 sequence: CASSDASGHQETQYF. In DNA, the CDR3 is TGCGCCAGCAGCGACGCTAGCGGGCACCAAGAGACCCAGTACTTC. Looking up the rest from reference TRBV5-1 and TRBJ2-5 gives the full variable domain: KAGVTQTPRYLIKTRGQQVTLSCSPISGHRSVSWYQQTPGQGLQFLFEYFSETQRNKGNFPGRFSGRQFSNSRSEMNVSTLELGDSALYLCASSDASGHQETQYFGPGTRLLVL.

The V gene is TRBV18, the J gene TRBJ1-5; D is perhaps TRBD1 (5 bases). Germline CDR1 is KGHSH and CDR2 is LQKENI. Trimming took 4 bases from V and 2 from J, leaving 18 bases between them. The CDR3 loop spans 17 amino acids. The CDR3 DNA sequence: TGTGCCAGCTCACGACGCCGATACGACAGCGGCAATCAGCCCCAGCATTTT. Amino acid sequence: CASSRRRYDSGNQPQHF.

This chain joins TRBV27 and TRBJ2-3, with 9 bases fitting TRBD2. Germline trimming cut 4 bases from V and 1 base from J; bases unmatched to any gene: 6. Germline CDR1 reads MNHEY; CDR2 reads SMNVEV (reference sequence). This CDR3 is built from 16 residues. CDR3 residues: CASSSGTSMGTDTQYF. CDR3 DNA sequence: TGTGCCAGCAGTTCCGGGACTAGCATGGGCACAGATACGCAGTATTTT.

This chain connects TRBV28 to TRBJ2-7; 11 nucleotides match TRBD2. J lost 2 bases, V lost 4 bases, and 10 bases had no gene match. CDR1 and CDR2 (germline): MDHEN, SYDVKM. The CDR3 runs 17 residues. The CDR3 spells CASSSLTSGAIAYEQYF. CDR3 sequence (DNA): TGTGCCAGCAGTTCCCTGACTAGCGGGGCTATAGCCTACGAGCAGTACTTC. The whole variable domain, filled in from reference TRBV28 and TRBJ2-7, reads DVKVTQSSRYLVKRTGEKVFLECVQDMDHENMFWYRQDPGLGLRLIYFSYDVKMKEKGDIPEGYSVSREKKERFSLILESASTNQTSMYLCASSSLTSGAIAYEQYFGPGTRLTVT.

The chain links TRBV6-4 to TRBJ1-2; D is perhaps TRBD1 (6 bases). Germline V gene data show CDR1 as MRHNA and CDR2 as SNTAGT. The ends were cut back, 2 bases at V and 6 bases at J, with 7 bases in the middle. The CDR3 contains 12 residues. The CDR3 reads CASSDRGNGYTF. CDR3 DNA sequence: TGTGCCAGCAGTGACAGGGGGAATGGCTACACCTTC.

In DNA form, the CDR3 reads TGCGCCAGCAGCTTAGGACAGGAAGAGACCCAGTACTTC. It encodes CASSLGQEETQYF. This chain connects TRBV5-1 to TRBJ2-5, with TRBD1 matching over 7 bases. Germline CDR1 and CDR2: SGHRS and YFSETQ. J was trimmed by 3 bases and V by 2 bases; bases with no gene match: 1. The CDR3 loop spans 13 amino acids.

The CDR3 nucleotides read TGTGCCATCAGTGCGTTGAGGGAATCCTACAATGAGCAGTTCTTC. Its protein is CAISALRESYNEQFF. The rearrangement links TRBV10-3 to TRBJ2-1; tentative D call: TRBD2 (5 bases). The CDR3 has 15 residues. Germline V gives CDR1 ENHRY, CDR2 SYGVKD. V lost 4 bases to trimming and J lost 1 base, with 11 bases between them.